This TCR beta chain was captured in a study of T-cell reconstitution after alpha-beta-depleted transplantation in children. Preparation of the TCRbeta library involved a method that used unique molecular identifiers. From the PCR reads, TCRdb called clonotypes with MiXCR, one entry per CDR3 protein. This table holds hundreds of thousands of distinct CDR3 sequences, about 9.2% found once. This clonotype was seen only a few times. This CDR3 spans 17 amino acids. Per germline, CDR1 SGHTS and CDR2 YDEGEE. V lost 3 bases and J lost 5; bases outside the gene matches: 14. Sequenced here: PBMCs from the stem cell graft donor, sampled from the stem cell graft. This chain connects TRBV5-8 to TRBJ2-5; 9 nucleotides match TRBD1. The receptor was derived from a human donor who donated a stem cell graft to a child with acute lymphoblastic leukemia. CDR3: CASSSPPGQGSSETQYF. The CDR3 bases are TGTGCCAGCAGCTCCCCCCCGGGACAGGGCTCTTCCGAGACCCAGTACTTC.